This T cell receptor (beta chain) comes out of a study of control samples from healthy donors and cancer patients. Repertoires were generated with immunoSEQ multiplex PCR, while TCRdb's copy carries only in-frame clones and drops some. The data contain 60,000 to 75,000 clones, approximately 85% of them seen just once; the ten biggest clones take up 4.5% to 7%. Deletions cut 4 bases from V and 5 bases from J, with 13 bases between. The CDR3 loop spans 13 amino acids. Germline-derived CDR1 and CDR2 are SQVTM and ANQGSEA. This chain connects TRBV29-1 to TRBJ2-3; D unclear. Sequenced input: blood. This sequence was found in a man aged 40-49 years in good health. Here the CDR3 reads CSVVVTWGDTQYF. The CDR3 nucleotides read TGCAGCGTTGTTGTCACTTGGGGAGATACGCAGTATTTT.